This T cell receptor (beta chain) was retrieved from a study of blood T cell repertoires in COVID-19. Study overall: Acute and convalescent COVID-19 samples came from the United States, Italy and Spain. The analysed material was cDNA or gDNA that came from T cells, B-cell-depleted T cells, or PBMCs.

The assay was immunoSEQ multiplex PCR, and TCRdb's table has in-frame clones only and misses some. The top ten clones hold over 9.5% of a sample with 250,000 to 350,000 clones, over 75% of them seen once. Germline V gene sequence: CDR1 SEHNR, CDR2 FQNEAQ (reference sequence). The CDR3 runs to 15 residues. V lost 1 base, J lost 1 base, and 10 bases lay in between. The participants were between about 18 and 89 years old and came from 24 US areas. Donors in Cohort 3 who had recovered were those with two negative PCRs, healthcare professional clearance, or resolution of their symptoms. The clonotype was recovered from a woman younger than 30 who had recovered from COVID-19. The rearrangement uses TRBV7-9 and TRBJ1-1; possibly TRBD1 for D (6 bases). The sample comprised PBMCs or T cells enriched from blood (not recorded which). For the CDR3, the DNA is TGTGCCAGCAGCTTAGGTTGGGGGCGGAACACTGAAGCTTTCTTT. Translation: CASSLGWGRNTEAFF. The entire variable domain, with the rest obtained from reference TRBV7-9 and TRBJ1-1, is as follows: DTGVSQNPRHKITKRGQNVTFRCDPISEHNRLYWYRQTLGQGPEFLTYFQNEAQLEKSRLLSDRFSAERPKGSFSTLEIQRTEQGDSAMYLCASSLGWGRNTEAFFGQGTRLTVV.